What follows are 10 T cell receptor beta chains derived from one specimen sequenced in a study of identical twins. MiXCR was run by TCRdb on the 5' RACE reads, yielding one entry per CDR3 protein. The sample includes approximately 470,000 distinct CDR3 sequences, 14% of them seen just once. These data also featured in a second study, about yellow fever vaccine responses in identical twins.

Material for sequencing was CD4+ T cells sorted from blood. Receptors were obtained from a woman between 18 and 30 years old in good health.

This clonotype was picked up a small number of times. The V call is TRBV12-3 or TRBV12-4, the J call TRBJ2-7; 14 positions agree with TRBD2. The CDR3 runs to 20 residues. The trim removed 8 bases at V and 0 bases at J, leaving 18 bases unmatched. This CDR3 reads CASCELGRTSGRKSSYEQYF. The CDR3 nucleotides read TGTGCCAGCTGTGAGTTAGGACGGACTAGCGGGAGGAAAAGCTCCTACGAGCAGTACTTC.

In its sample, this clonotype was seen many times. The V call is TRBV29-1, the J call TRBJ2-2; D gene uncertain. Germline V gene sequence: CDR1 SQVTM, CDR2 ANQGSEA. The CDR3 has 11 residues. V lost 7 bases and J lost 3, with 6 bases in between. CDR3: CSAWDTGELFF. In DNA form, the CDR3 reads TGCAGCGCCTGGGACACCGGGGAGCTGTTTTTT.

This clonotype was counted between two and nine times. DNA of the CDR3: TGTGCCAGCAGTCTTTTCCGGCTAGCAGATACGCAGTATTTT. Amino acids: CASSLFRLADTQYF. The chain employs TRBV27 and TRBJ2-3; D is unclear. Trimming left V 5 bases short and J 4 bases short, with 13 bases between. The germline V gene has CDR1 MNHEY and CDR2 SMNVEV (reference sequence). The CDR3 has 14 residues.

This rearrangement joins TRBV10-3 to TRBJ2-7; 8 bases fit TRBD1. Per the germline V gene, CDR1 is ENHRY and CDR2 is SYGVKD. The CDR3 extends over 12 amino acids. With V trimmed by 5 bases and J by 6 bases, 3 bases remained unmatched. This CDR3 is CAISQGAGEQYF. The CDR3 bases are TGTGCCATCAGTCAGGGGGCGGGCGAGCAGTACTTC.

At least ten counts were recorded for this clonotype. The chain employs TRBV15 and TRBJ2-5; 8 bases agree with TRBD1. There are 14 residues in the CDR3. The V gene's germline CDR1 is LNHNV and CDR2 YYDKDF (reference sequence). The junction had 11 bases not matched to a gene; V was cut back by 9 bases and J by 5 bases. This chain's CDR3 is CATAMTGVLETQYF. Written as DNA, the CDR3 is TGTGCCACGGCAATGACAGGGGTGCTGGAGACCCAGTACTTC. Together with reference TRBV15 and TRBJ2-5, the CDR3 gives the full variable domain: DAMVIQNPRYQVTQFGKPVTLSCSQTLNHNVMYWYQQKSSQAPKLLFHYYDKDFNNEADTPDNFQSRRPNTSFCFLDIRSPGLGDTAMYLCATAMTGVLETQYFGPGTRLLVL.

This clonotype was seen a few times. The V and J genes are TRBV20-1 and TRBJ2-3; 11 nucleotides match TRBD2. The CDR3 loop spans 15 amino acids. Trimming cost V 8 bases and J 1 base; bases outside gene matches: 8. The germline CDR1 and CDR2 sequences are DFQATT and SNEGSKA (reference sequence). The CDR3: CSILTSGTRTDTQYF. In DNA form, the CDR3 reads TGCAGTATATTGACTAGCGGGACACGCACAGATACGCAGTATTTT.

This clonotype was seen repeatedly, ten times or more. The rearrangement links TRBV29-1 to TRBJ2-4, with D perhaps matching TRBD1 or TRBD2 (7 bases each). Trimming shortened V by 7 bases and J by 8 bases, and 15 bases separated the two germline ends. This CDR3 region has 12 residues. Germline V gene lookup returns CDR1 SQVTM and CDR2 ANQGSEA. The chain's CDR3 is CSAAGGGDIQYF. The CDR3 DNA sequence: TGCAGCGCCGCAGGGGGGGGAGACATTCAGTACTTC. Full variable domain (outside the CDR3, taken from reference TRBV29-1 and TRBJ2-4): SAVISQKPSRDICQRGTSLTIQCQVDSQVTMMFWYRQQPGQSLTLIATANQGSEATYESGFVIDKFPISRPNLTFSTLTVSNMSPEDSSIYLCSAAGGGDIQYFGAGTRLSVL.

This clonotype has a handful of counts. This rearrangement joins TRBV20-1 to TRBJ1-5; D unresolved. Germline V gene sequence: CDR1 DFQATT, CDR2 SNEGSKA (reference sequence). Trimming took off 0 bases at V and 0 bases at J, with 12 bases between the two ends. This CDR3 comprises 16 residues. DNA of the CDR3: TGCAGTGCTAGAGATAATGGCAGAAATAGCAATCAGCCCCAGCATTTT. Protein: CSARDNGRNSNQPQHF.

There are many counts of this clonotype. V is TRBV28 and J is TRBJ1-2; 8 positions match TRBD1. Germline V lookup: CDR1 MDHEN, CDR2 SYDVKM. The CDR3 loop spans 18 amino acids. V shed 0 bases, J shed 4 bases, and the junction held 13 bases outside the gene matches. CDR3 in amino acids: CASSLWWELTGAIYGYTF. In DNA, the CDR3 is TGTGCCAGCAGTTTATGGTGGGAACTGACAGGGGCCATCTATGGCTACACCTTC.

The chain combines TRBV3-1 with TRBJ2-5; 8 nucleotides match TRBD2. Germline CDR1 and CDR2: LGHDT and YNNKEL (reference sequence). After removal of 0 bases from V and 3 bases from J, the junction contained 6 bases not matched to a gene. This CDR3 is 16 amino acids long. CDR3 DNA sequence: TGTGCCAGCAGCCAAGAGATCTTACTAGCGGAAGAGACCCAGTACTTC. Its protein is CASSQEILLAEETQYF.